The 5 T cell receptor beta chains below all came from one sample that was sequenced in a study of monozygotic twins with cystic fibrosis. The table came from immunoSEQ multiplex PCR; TCRdb's copy has only in-frame clones and leaves some out. This table has tens of thousands of clones, 97% appearing once. Specimen: blood. Receptors originate from a girl aged 5 to 17 with cystic fibrosis.

The chain is built from TRBV18 and TRBJ1-5; D not certain. Trimming took 2 bases from V and 0 from J, leaving 11 bases between them. The CDR3 has 16 residues. Germline V gene lookup returns CDR1 KGHSH and CDR2 LQKENI. The DNA of the CDR3 is TGTGCCAGCTCACCAGGGGTAGGAGGTAGCAATCAGCCCCAGCATTTT. Its protein product is CASSPGVGGSNQPQHF.

The chain combines TRBV6-6 with TRBJ2-2; 9 bases agree with TRBD1. V lost 7 bases, J lost 7 bases, and 10 bases stayed unmatched. CDR3 length: 15 amino acids. The germline V gene encodes CDR1 MNHNY and CDR2 SVGAGI (reference sequence). The CDR3 region is CASTEQGAYGGELFF. The CDR3 DNA sequence: TGTGCCAGCACCGAACAGGGGGCGTACGGCGGGGAGCTGTTTTTT.

The DNA for the CDR3 is TGTGCCAGCAGTCAGGGGGGGCCTCCCCAGTACTTC. Its protein product is CASSQGGPPQYF. This chain joins TRBV6-5 and TRBJ2-5; D may be TRBD1 or TRBD2 (7 bases each). The length of the CDR3 is 12 residues. V dropped 5 bases and J dropped 9 bases, with 13 bases sitting between them. Germline V gene data show CDR1 as MNHEY and CDR2 as SVGAGI.

The rearrangement links TRBV7-9 to TRBJ2-3, with D uncertain. Trimming took 5 bases from V and 3 from J, leaving 12 bases between them. This CDR3 has 14 amino acids. Looked up from germline, CDR1 is SEHNR and CDR2 is FQNEAQ (reference sequence). This CDR3 is CASSLISKTDTQYF. In nucleotides, the CDR3 is TGTGCCAGCAGCCTTATATCTAAAACAGATACGCAGTATTTT.

The chain has TRBV30 and TRBJ2-5; TRBD1 matches at 9 bases. The CDR3 consists of 13 residues. Germline V gives CDR1 GTSNPN, CDR2 SVGIG (reference sequence). V was pared by 5 bases and J by 5 bases, with 6 bases of the junction left unmatched. The CDR3 nucleotides are TGTGCCTGGCTCGGGACAGGGTCGGAGACCCAGTACTTC. Translated, it gives CAWLGTGSETQYF.